Following are 7 T cell receptor beta chains from one sample sequenced in a study of T-cell reconstitution after alpha-beta-depleted transplantation in children. Unique molecular identifiers were used in preparing the TCRbeta library. Each CDR3 protein is one row after TCRdb ran MiXCR on the PCR reads. The sample records 200,000 or so distinct CDR3 sequences, approximately 6% being singletons. This specimen was PBMCs, taken before TCRalphabeta/CD19-depleted stem cell transplant. These receptors were collected from a girl younger than two with combined immunodeficiency, due to receive a stem cell transplant.

This clonotype was counted at least ten times. This chain uses TRBV20-1 with TRBJ2-3; unclear D gene. This CDR3 contains 13 residues. Trimming removed 1 base at V and 1 base at J, with 6 bases between. CDR1 and CDR2 (germline): DFQATT, SNEGSKA (reference sequence). This CDR3 reads CSARVQGTDTQYF. In nucleotides, the CDR3 is TGCAGTGCTAGAGTCCAGGGCACAGATACGCAGTATTTT.

This clonotype occurred a few times. The genes are TRBV12-3 or TRBV12-4 and TRBJ1-1; TRBD1 is a possible D gene (6 bases). Trimming removed 7 bases at V and 6 bases at J, with 21 bases between. CDR3 length: 15 residues. The CDR3 nucleotides are TGTGCCAGCAACGCGCTCGGGGGCACCTGGCCTGAAGCTTTCTTT. It encodes CASNALGGTWPEAFF.

This clonotype was seen at least ten times. This chain links TRBV12-3 or TRBV12-4 with TRBJ1-2; perhaps TRBD1 as D (6 bases). V was clipped by 5 bases and J by 1 base, with 11 bases between them. The CDR3 extends over 14 amino acids. The CDR3 here is CASSNGQLNYGYTF. The DNA for the CDR3 is TGTGCCAGCAGTAACGGACAGCTTAACTATGGCTACACCTTC.

This chain connects TRBV30 to TRBJ2-5, with TRBD2 as a possible D gene (5 bases). Trimming removed 3 bases from V and 1 base from J, with 12 bases in between. Per the germline V gene, CDR1 is GTSNPN and CDR2 is SVGIG (reference sequence). The CDR3 length is 14 residues. DNA of the CDR3: TGTGCCTGGAGGTATCCGGGGTTCCAAGAGACCCAGTACTTC. Translating it yields CAWRYPGFQETQYF.

This clonotype was counted ten times or more. The chain employs TRBV20-1 and TRBJ2-1; TRBD2 agrees at 9 bases. The CDR3 sequence is 16 residues long. CDR1 and CDR2 (germline): DFQATT, SNEGSKA (reference sequence). Unmatched junction bases numbered 8, after V lost 3 bases and J lost 2 bases. The CDR3 nucleotides are TGCAGTGCTAGTGAGGAAAGACTAGCGGCCTACAATGAGCAGTTCTTC. Amino acid sequence: CSASEERLAAYNEQFF.

There are many counts of this clonotype. V is TRBV12-3 or TRBV12-4 and J is TRBJ2-2; D may match TRBD1 or TRBD2 (5 bases each). The V end lost 6 bases, the J end lost 3 bases, and 14 bases lay between the germline ends. This CDR3 spans 15 amino acids. CDR3 protein: CASRMRGTHTGELFF. CDR3 nucleotides: TGTGCCAGCAGGATGAGAGGGACCCACACCGGGGAGCTGTTTTTT.

This clonotype has a count of ten or more. The rearrangement joins TRBV6-5 to TRBJ2-7, with TRBD2 as a possible D gene (6 bases). This CDR3 is 14 amino acids long. Germline CDR1 MNHEY, CDR2 SVGAGI. Trimming shortened V by 6 bases and J by 3 bases, and 15 bases separated the two germline ends. The CDR3 loop is CASSTTGRSYEQYF. For the CDR3, the DNA is TGTGCCAGCAGCACGACCGGGAGAAGCTACGAGCAGTACTTC.